This TCR beta chain was recorded in a study of CD4 T cells in relation to SARS-CoV-2 and coronaviruses. Study-wide context: ViraFEST: approximately eleven-day antigen culture of PBMCs, then TCR beta CDR3 sequencing. Crossreactive spike epitopes shared across donors were mapped to their HLA restriction.

CDR3 length: 16 residues. The J segment lost 5 bases and the V segment lost 5 bases, leaving 10 bases of the junction unmatched. The germline gives CDR1 MRHNA, CDR2 SNTAGT. General study findings and limits: Crossreactive clones expanded significantly less to SARS-CoV-2 than monoreactive clones.

Concerning this clone: Its specificity is unknown.

Data came from immunoSEQ multiplex PCR; TCRdb stores just in-frame clones and leaves some out. This table holds about 36,000 clones, approximately 80% found once. This TCR was sampled from an adult with COVID-19. V usage is TRBV6-4 and J usage is TRBJ2-1, with TRBD1 identical over 9 bases. Sequenced input: memory CD4+ T cells from PBMCs, cultured in vitro. CDR3 DNA sequence: TGTGCCAGCAGTAAAAGCCCCGGGACAGGGCACAATGAGCAGTTCTTC. This gives the protein CASSKSPGTGHNEQFF.